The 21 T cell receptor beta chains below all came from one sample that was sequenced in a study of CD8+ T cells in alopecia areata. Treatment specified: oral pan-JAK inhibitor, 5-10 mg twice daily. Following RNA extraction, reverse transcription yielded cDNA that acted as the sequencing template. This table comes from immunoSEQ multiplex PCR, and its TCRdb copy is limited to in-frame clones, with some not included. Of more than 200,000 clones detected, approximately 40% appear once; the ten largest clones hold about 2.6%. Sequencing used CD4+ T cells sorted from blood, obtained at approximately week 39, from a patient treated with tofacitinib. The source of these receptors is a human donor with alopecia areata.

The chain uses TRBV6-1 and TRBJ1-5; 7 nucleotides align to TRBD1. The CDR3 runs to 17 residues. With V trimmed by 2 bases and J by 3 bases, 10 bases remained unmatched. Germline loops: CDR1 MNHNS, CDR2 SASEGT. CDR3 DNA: TGTGCCAGCAGTGAACCTCGGACAGGCTCCTACAATCAGCCCCAGCATTTT. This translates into CASSEPRTGSYNQPQHF.

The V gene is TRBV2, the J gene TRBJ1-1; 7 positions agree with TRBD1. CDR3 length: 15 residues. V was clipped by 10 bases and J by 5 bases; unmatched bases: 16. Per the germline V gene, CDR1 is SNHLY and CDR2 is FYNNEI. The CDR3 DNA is TGTGCCAACACAGAACAGGGGTACGTAGGGACTGAAGCTTTCTTT. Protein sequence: CANTEQGYVGTEAFF.

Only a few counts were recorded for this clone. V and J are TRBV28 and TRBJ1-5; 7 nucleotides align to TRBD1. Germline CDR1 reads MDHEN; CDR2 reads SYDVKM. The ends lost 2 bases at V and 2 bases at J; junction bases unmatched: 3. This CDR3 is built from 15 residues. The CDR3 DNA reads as TGTGCCAGCAGTTTAGGAGACAGGGGCAATCAGCCCCAGCATTTT. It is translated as CASSLGDRGNQPQHF.

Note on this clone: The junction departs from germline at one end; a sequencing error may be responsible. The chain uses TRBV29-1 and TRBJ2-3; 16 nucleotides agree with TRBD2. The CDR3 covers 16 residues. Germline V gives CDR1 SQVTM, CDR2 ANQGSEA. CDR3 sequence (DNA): TGCAGCGTCGAAGGGACTAGCGGGAGGGGAACAGATACGCAGTATTTT. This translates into CSVEGTSGRGTDTQYF.

CDR3 DNA sequence: TGTGCCAGCTCTGGGGGTGCTTTAAACATTCAGTACTTC. Translated: CASSGGALNIQYF. This chain connects TRBV18 to TRBJ2-4; possibly TRBD1 or TRBD2 for D (5 bases each). V was cut by 6 bases and J by 6 bases, with 12 bases left in between. Germline CDR1 KGHSH, CDR2 LQKENI. The CDR3 has 13 residues.

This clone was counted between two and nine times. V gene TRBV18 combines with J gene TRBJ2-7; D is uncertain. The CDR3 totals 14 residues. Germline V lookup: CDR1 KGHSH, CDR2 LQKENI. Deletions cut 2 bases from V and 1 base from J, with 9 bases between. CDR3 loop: CASSPGRLSYEQYF. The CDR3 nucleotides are TGTGCCAGCTCACCAGGACGGTTATCCTACGAGCAGTACTTC.

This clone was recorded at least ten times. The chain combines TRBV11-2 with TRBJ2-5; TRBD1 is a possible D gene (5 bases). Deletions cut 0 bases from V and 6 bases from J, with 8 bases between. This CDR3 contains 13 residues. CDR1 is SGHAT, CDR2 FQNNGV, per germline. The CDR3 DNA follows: TGTGCCAGCAGCTTAGACAGGGAACAGACCCAGTACTTC. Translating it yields CASSLDREQTQYF.

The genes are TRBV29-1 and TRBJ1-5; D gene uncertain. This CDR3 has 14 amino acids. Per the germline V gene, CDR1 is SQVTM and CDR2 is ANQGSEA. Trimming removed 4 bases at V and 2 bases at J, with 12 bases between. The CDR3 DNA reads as TGCAGCGTTGGGACCCTCGGGGGCAATCAGCCCCAGCATTTT. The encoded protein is CSVGTLGGNQPQHF.

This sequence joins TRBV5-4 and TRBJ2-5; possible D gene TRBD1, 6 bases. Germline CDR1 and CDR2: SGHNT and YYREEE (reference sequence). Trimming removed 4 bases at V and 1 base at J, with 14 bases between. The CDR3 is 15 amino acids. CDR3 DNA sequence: TGTGCCAGCAGCGGAAACACAGGGCCCCAAGAGACCCAGTACTTC. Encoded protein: CASSGNTGPQETQYF.

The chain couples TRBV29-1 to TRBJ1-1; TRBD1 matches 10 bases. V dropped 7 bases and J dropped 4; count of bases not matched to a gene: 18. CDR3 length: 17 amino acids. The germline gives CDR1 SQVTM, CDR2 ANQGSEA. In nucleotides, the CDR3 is TGCAGCGCAGTCCGGGACAGGGGATTACGAATGGGCACTGAAGCTTTCTTT. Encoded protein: CSAVRDRGLRMGTEAFF. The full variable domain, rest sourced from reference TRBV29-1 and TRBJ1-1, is SAVISQKPSRDICQRGTSLTIQCQVDSQVTMMFWYRQQPGQSLTLIATANQGSEATYESGFVIDKFPISRPNLTFSTLTVSNMSPEDSSIYLCSAVRDRGLRMGTEAFFGQGTRLTVV.

The CDR3 spells CASSVAGVGKLFF. CDR3 in DNA: TGTGCCAGCAGCGTAGCGGGGGTCGGAAAACTGTTTTTT. This chain joins TRBV9 and TRBJ1-4, with D possibly being TRBD1 (5 bases). This CDR3 is built from 13 residues. Per the germline V gene, CDR1 is SGDLS and CDR2 is YYNGEE. The germline V and J ends were trimmed by 0 bases and 10 bases, with 10 bases remaining between them. Based on the CDR3 plus reference TRBV9 and TRBJ1-4, the full variable domain is DSGVTQTPKHLITATGQRVTLRCSPRSGDLSVYWYQQSLDQGLQFLIQYYNGEERAKGNILERFSAQQFPDLHSELNLSSLELGDSALYFCASSVAGVGKLFFGSGTQLSVL.

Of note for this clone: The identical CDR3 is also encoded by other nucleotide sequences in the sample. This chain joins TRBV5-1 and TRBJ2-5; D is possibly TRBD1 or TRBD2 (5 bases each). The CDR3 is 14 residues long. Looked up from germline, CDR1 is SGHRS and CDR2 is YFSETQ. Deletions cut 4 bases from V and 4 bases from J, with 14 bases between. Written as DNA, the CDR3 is TGCGCCAGCAGCCCCGGGACCGGTCGAGAGACCCAGTACTTC. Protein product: CASSPGTGRETQYF.

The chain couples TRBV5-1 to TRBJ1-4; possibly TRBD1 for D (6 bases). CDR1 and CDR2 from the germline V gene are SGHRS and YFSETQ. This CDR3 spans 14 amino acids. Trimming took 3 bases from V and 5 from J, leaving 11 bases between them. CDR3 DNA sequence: TGCGCCAGCAGCTCCCAGGGGTTGAATGAAAAACTGTTTTTT. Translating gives CASSSQGLNEKLFF.

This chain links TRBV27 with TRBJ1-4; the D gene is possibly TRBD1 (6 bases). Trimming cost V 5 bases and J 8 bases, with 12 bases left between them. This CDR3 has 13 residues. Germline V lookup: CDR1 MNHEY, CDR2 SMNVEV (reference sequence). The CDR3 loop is CASSGKRGEKLFF. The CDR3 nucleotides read TGTGCCAGCAGTGGCAAAAGGGGGGAAAAACTGTTTTTT.

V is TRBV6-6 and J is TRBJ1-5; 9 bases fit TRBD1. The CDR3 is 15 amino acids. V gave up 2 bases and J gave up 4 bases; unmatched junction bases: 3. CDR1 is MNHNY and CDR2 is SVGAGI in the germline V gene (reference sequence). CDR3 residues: CASSYRTGDNQPQHF. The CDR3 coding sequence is TGTGCCAGCAGTTACCGGACAGGGGATAATCAGCCCCAGCATTTT.

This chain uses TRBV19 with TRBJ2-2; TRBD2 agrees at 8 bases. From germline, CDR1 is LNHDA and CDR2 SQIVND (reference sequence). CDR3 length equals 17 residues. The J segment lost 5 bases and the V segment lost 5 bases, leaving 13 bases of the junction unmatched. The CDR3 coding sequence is TGTGCCAGTAGTCCCCTCGGCGGGGGGTTGCAGACCGGGGAGCTGTTTTTT. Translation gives CASSPLGGGLQTGELFF.

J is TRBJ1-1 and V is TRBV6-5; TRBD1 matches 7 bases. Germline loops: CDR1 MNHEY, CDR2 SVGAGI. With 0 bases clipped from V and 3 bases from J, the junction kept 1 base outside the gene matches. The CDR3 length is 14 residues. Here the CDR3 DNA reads TGTGCCAGCAGTTACTCGACAGGGTACACTGAAGCTTTCTTT. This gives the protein CASSYSTGYTEAFF.

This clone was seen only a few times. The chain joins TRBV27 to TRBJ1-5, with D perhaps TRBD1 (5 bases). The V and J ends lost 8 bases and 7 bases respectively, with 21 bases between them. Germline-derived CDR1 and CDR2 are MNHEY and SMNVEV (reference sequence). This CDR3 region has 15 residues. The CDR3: CASGSTVGVGQPQHF. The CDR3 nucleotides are TGTGCCAGCGGATCGACAGTTGGTGTGGGACAGCCCCAGCATTTT.

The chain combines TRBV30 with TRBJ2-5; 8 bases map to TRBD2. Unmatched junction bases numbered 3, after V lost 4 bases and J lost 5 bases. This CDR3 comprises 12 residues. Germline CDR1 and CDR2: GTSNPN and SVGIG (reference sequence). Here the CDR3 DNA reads TGTGCCTGGACGGGACTAGGGGAGACCCAGTACTTC. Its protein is CAWTGLGETQYF.

CDR3 coding DNA: TGTGCCAGCAGCCCACTTATTAGCGGGGAGCAGTTCTTC. It translates to CASSPLISGEQFF. J is TRBJ2-1 and V is TRBV14; 7 bases are a match to TRBD2. After removal of 4 bases from V and 10 bases from J, the junction contained 7 bases not matched to a gene. This CDR3 has 13 residues. In germline, CDR1 is SGHDN, CDR2 FVKESK.

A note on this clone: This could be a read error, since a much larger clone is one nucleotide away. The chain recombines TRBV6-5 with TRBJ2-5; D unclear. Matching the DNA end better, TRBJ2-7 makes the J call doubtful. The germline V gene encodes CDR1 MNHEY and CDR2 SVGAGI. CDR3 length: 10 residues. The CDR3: CASSYYEQYF. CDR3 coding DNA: TGTGCCAGCAGTTACTACGAGCAGTACTTC.